The clone carrying this T cell receptor (beta chain) appeared once. Its specificity is not known. Culture lasted around eleven days before CD4+ T cell isolation. The V segment lost 3 bases and the J segment 0 bases; nucleotides outside the gene matches: 6. CDR3 length: 15 amino acids. Germline values: CDR1 GTSNPN, CDR2 SVGIG (reference sequence). Assay used: immunoSEQ multiplex PCR; TCRdb lists only in-frame clones, some missing. This table holds some 40,000 clones, roughly 74% found once. The data are from a study of vaccination effects on CD4 cells after COVID-19. The sample here was CD4+ T cells from PBMCs cultured without peptide, taken before COVID-19 vaccination. The receptor's source is a human donor who received a COVID-19 vaccine. This chain connects TRBV30 to TRBJ2-7; 9 bases match TRBD1. CDR3 in amino acids: CAWRGDRVGSYEQYF. For the CDR3, the DNA is TGTGCCTGGAGGGGGGACAGGGTGGGCTCCTACGAGCAGTACTTC.